This TCR beta chain was profiled in a study of beta chain features in type 1 diabetes. General study points: Whether HLA type influences TCRB rearrangement remained unresolved here. Type 1 diabetes patients showed a moderate but significant shortening of TCRB CDR3s in all four CD4+ subsets.

Sequencing targeted expressed TCRB transcripts, as all isolated RNA had been reverse transcribed. The average read count of naive, central memory and regulatory T cell samples was about 3.57 million. Assay: immunoSEQ multiplex PCR; the TCRdb copy retains only in-frame clones and omits some. The sample consists of 680,000 or so clones, roughly an eighth of them appearing once. In all sorted populations, purity surpassed 98%. With respect to this clone: Its specificity is not known.

This TCR came from a man in his late teens or twenties with type 1 diabetes. Material for sequencing was naive CD4+ T cells from blood.

CDR3 sequence reads: CASSYWGQGAGETQYF. The CDR3 bases are TGTGCCAGCAGTTACTGGGGACAGGGGGCGGGTGAGACCCAGTACTTC. The chain is built from TRBV6-5 and TRBJ2-5, with 12 nucleotides matching TRBD1. Germline V lookup: CDR1 MNHEY, CDR2 SVGAGI. Unmatched junction bases numbered 5, after V lost 1 base and J lost 5 bases. The CDR3 spans 16 residues.